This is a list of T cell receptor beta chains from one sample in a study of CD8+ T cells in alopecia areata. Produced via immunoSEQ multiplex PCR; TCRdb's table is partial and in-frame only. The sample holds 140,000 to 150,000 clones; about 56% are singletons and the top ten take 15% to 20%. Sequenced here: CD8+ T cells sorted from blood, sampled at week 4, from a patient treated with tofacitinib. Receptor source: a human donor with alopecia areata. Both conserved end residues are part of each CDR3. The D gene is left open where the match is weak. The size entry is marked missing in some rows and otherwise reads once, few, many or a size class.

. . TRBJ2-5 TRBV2 CASRTNQETQYF TGTGCCAGCAGGACAAATCAAGAGACCCAGTACTTC
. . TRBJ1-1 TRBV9 CASRGDGEAFF TGTGCCAGCAGGGGGGACGGTGAAGCTTTCTTT
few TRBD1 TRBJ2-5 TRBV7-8 CASSTWTGRETQYF TGTGCCAGCAGCACCTGGACAGGGAGAGAGACCCAGTACTTC
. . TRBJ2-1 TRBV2 CASKDIGEVHEQFF TGTGCCAGTAAAGACATTGGTGAGGTCCATGAGCAGTTCTTC
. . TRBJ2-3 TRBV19 CASSIVVGAGGDTQYF TGTGCCAGTAGTATAGTCGTAGGGGCGGGCGGAGATACGCAGTATTTT
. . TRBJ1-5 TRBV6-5 CASSVRGGNQPQHF TGTGCCAGCAGTGTCAGGGGTGGGAATCAGCCCCAGCATTTT
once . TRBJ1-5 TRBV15 CATSKDRLANQPQHF TGTGCCACCAGCAAAGACAGGTTAGCAAATCAGCCCCAGCATTTT
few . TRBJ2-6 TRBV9 CASSAGQGANVLTF TGTGCCAGCAGCGCAGGGCAGGGGGCCAACGTCCTGACTTTC
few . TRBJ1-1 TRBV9 CASSVSDNMNTEAFF TGTGCCAGCAGCGTAAGTGACAACATGAACACTGAAGCTTTCTTT
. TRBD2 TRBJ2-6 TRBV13 CASSFLTGGRDGANVLTF TGTGCCAGCAGCTTTCTTACGGGGGGTCGTGATGGGGCCAACGTCCTGACTTTC
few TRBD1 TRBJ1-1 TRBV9 CASSNQGGAEAFF TGTGCCAGCAGCAATCAGGGGGGCGCTGAAGCTTTCTTT
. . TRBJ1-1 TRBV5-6 CASRPQLDTEAFF TGTGCCAGCAGACCACAGTTGGACACTGAAGCTTTCTTT
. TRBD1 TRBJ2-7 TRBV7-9 CASSRQGNEQYF TGTGCCAGCAGCCGACAGGGGAACGAGCAGTACTTC
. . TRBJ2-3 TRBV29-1 CSVDYPSTDTQYF TGCAGCGTTGACTACCCTAGCACAGATACGCAGTATTTT
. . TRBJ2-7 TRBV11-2 CASSRFNEQYF TGTGCCAGCAGCCGGTTCAACGAGCAGTACTTC
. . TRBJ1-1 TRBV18 CASSPPSGANTEAFF TGTGCCAGCTCACCACCGTCAGGGGCGAACACTGAAGCTTTCTTT
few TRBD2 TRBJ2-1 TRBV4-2 CASSQTSGGAYNEQFF TGTGCCAGCAGCCAAACTAGCGGGGGGGCCTACAATGAGCAGTTCTTC
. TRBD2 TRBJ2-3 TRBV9 CASSVRGLATDTQYF TGTGCCAGCAGCGTAAGGGGACTAGCCACAGATACGCAGTATTTT
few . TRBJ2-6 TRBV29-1 CSAPTTGPNVLTF TGCAGCGCCCCAACGACCGGGCCCAACGTCCTGACTTTC
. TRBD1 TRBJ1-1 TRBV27 CASSLGTGAVAFF TGTGCCAGCAGCTTGGGGACAGGGGCTGTAGCTTTCTTT
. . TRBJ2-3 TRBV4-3 CASSQDEQGDTQYF TGCGCCAGCAGCCAAGATGAGCAGGGAGATACGCAGTATTTT
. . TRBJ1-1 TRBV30 CAWRLPTEAFF TGTGCCTGGAGATTGCCCACTGAAGCTTTCTTT
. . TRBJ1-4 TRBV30 CAWSSDSFSNEKLFF TGTGCCTGGAGTTCGGACAGTTTTTCTAATGAAAAACTGTTTTTT
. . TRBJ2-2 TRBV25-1 CASSLDRYTGELFF TGTGCCAGCAGCCTGGACAGATACACCGGGGAGCTGTTTTTT
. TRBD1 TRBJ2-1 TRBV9 CASSGPGQGVYEQFF TGTGCCAGCAGCGGACCGGGACAGGGGGTGTACGAGCAGTTCTTC
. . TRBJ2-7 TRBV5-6 CASSLGQKQYF TGTGCCAGCAGCTTGGGGCAGAAGCAGTACTTC
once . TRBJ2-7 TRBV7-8 CASSLVAGTYEQYF TGTGCCAGCAGCTTAGTGGCAGGGACCTACGAGCAGTACTTC
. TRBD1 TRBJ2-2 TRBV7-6 CASSHGTGNTGELFF TGTGCCAGCAGCCACGGGACAGGGAACACCGGGGAGCTGTTTTTT
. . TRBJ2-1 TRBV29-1 CSVMLDEQFF TGCAGCGTTATGCTGGATGAGCAGTTCTTC
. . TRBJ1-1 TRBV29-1 CSATGERPEAFF TGCAGCGCCACGGGGGAACGGCCTGAAGCTTTCTTT
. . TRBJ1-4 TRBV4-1 CASSQQRPGREKLFF TGCGCCAGCAGCCAACAACGGCCAGGGAGGGAAAAACTGTTTTTT
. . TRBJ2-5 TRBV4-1 CASSQDTEETQHF TGCGCCAGCAGCCAAGATACTGAAGAGACCCAGCACTTC
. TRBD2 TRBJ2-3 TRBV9 CASSLSGVSTDTQYF TGTGCCAGCAGCCTTAGCGGGGTGAGCACAGATACGCAGTATTTT
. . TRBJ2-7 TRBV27 CASSPSTGQEPQEQYF TGTGCCAGCAGTCCCTCCACCGGCCAAGAACCCCAAGAGCAGTACTTC
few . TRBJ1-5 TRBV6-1 CASSEVRDRYSNQPQHF TGTGCCAGCAGTGAAGTGAGGGACCGATATAGCAATCAGCCCCAGCATTTT